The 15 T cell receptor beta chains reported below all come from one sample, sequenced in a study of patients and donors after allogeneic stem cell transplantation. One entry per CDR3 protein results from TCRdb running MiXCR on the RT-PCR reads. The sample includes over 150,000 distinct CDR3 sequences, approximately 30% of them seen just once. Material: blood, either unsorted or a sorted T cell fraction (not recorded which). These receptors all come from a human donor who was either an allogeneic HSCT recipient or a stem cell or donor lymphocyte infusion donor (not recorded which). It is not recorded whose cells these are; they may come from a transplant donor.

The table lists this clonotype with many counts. In DNA, the CDR3 is TGTGCCAGCAGTTTAGCGGGGCAGGGACATCAGCCCCAGCATTTT. Its protein product is CASSLAGQGHQPQHF. V gene TRBV12-3 or TRBV12-4 combines with J gene TRBJ1-5, with a weak D call TRBD1 (5 bases). The CDR3 runs 15 residues. V dropped 0 bases and J dropped 5 bases, with 11 bases sitting between them.

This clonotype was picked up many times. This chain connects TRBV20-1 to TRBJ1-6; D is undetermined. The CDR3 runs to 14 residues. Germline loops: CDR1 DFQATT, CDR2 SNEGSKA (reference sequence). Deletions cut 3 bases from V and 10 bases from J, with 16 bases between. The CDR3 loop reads CSARLHLRESPLHF. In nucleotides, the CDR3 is TGCAGTGCTAGGCTTCATCTCCGGGAGTCACCCCTCCACTTT.

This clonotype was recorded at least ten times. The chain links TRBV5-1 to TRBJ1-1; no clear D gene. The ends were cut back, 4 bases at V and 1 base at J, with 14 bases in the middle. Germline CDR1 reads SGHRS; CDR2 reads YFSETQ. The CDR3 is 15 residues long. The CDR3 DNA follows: TGCGCCAGCAGCCCCGACTGGGGTTGGAACACTGAAGCTTTCTTT. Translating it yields CASSPDWGWNTEAFF.

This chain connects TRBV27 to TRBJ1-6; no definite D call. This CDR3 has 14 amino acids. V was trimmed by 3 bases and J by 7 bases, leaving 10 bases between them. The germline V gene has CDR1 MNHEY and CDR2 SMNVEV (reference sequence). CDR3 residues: CASSFAGINSPLHF. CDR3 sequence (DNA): TGTGCCAGCAGTTTCGCGGGGATAAATTCACCCCTCCACTTT.

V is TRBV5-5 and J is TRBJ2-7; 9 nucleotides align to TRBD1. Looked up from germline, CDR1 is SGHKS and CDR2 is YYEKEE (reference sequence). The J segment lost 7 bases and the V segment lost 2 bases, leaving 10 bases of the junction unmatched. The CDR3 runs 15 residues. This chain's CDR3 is CASSLGLTGGNEQYF. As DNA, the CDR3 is TGTGCCAGCAGCTTAGGTCTGACAGGGGGGAATGAGCAGTACTTC.

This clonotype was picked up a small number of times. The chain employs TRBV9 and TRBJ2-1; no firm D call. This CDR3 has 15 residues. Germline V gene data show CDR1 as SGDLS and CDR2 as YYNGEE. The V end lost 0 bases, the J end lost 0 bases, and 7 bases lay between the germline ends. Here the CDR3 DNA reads TGTGCCAGCAGCGTAGGGTGGGGCTCCTACAATGAGCAGTTCTTC. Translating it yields CASSVGWGSYNEQFF.

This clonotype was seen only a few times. For the CDR3, the DNA is TGCAGTGCCAGACTGCCGGGGGAAAAACTGTTTTTT. Protein sequence: CSARLPGEKLFF. The chain employs TRBV20-1 and TRBJ1-4; D remains ambiguous. V lost 6 bases and J 8 bases, leaving 13 bases between the germline ends. This CDR3 is built from 12 residues. Germline CDR1 DFQATT, CDR2 SNEGSKA (reference sequence).

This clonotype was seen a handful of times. CDR3 in amino acids: CASNEDSSYNSPLHF. CDR3 DNA sequence: TGTGCCAGCAACGAGGACAGCTCCTATAATTCACCCCTCCACTTT. This chain connects TRBV2 to TRBJ1-6, with D perhaps TRBD1 (6 bases). CDR3 length equals 15 residues. Germline CDR1 reads SNHLY; CDR2 reads FYNNEI. With 7 bases removed from V and 0 bases from J, the gap between germline ends came to 10 bases.

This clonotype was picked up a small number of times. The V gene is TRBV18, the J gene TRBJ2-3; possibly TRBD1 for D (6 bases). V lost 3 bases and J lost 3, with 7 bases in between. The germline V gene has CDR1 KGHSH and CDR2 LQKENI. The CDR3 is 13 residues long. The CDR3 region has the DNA TGTGCCAGCTCACCGGGGGCTACAGATACGCAGTATTTT. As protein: CASSPGATDTQYF.

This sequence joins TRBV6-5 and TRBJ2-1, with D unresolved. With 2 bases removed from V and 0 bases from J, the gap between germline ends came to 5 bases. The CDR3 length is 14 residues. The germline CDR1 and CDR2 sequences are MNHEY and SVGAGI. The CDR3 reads CASSYQISYNEQFF. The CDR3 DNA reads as TGTGCCAGCAGTTACCAAATCTCCTACAATGAGCAGTTCTTC.

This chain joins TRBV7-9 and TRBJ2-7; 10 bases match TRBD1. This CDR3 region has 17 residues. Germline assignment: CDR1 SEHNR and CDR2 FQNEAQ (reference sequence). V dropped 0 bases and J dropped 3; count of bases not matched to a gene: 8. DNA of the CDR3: TGTGCCAGCAGCTTAGCAGCTGGCGGGACAGGGGACTACGAGCAGTACTTC. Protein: CASSLAAGGTGDYEQYF.

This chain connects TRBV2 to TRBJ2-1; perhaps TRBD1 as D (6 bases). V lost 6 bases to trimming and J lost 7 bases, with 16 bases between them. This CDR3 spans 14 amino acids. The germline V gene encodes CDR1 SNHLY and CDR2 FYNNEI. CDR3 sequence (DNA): TGTGCCAGCAGCTCGACAGGAACGAGGAATGAGCAGTTCTTC. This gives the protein CASSSTGTRNEQFF.

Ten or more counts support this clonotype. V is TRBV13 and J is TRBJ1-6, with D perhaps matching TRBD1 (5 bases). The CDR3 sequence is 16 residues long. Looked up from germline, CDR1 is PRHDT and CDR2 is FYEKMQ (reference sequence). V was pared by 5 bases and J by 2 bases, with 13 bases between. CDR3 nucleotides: TGTGCCAGCAGCACGACGGGGGGTACCTATAATTCACCCCTCCACTTT. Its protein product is CASSTTGGTYNSPLHF. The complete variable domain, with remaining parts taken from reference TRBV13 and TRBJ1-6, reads AAGVIQSPRHLIKEKRETATLKCYPIPRHDTVYWYQQGPGQDPQFLISFYEKMQSDKGSIPDRFSAQQFSDYHSELNMSSLELGDSALYFCASSTTGGTYNSPLHFGNGTRLTVT.

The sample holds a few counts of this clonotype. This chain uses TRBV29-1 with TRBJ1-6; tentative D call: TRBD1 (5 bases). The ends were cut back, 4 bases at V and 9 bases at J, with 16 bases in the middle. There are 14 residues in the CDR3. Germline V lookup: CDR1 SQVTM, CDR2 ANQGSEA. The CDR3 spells CSVAGPGTGSPLHF. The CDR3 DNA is TGCAGCGTTGCTGGCCCGGGGACCGGTTCACCCCTCCACTTT.

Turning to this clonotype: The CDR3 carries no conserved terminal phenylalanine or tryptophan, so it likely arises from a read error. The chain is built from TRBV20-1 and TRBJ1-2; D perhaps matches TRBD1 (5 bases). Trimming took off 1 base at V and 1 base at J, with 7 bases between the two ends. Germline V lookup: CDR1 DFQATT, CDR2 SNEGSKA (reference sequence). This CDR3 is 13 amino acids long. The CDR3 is CSARVGGNYGYTI. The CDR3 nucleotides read TGCAGTGCTAGAGTGGGGGGTAACTATGGCTACACCATC.